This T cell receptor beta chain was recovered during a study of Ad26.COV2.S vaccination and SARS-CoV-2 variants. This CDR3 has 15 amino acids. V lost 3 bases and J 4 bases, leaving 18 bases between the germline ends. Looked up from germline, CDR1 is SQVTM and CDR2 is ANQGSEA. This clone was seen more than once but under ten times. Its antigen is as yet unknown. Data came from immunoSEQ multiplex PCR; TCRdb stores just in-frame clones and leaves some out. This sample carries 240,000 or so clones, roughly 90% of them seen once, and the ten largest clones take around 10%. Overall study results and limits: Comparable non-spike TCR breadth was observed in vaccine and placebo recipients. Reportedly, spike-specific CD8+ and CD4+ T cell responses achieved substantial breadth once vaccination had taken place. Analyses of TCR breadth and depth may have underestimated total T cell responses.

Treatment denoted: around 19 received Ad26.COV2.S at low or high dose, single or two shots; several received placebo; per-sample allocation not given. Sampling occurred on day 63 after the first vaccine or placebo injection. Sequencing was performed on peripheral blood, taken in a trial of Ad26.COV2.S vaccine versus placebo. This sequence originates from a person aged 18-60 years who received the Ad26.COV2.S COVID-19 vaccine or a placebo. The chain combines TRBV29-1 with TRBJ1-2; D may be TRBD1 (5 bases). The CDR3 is CSVEGPGGAVYGYTF. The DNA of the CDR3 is TGCAGCGTTGAGGGCCCTGGTGGGGCAGTCTATGGCTACACCTTC.